This T cell receptor (beta chain) was captured in a study of CD8 T cells in ankylosing spondylitis. General study points: It appeared that ankylosing spondylitis blood was characterized by a TCR beta motif of about eight highly homologous variants.

Each TCR beta library was made by quantitative 5'-RACE that incorporated molecular barcodes. TCRdb reprocessed the 5' RACE reads with MiXCR, giving one entry per CDR3 protein. This sample carries about 220,000 distinct CDR3 sequences, around 19% of them seen once, and the ten largest clones take about two fifths. Germline V gives CDR1 SEHNR, CDR2 FQNEAQ (reference sequence). The CDR3 length is 14 residues. This clonotype was counted at least ten times. Its antigen remains unidentified. At one boundary the junction diverges from the germline segment, which might be a read error. The clonotype originates from a male donor with ankylosing spondylitis. Specimen: blood, either unsorted or a sorted T cell fraction (not recorded which). The J gene is TRBJ2-7, the V gene TRBV7-9, with D possibly matching TRBD1 (6 bases). DNA of the CDR3: TGCGCCAGCAGCCTAGCAGGGGAGAGCTACGAGCAGTACTTC. Amino acid sequence: CASSLAGESYEQYF.